One sample yielded the 27 T cell receptor beta chains listed below, sequenced in a study of beta chain features in type 1 diabetes. As every portion of the isolated RNA was reverse transcribed, the sequencing read expressed TCRB transcripts. Data came from immunoSEQ multiplex PCR; TCRdb stores just in-frame clones and leaves some out. This sample has approximately 400,000 clones, with more than 13% found just once. What was sequenced was naive CD4+ T cells from blood. These receptors all come from a young woman in good health.

This clone has more than one count but fewer than ten. This chain joins TRBV30 and TRBJ1-5; TRBD1 matches at 7 bases. V shed 3 bases, J shed 4 bases, and the junction held 9 bases outside the gene matches. CDR1 GTSNPN and CDR2 SVGIG come from the germline V gene (reference sequence). The CDR3 extends over 15 amino acids. The CDR3, as DNA: TGTGCCTGGAGCCCCCTAACAGGGGATAATCAGCCCCAGCATTTT. Its translation: CAWSPLTGDNQPQHF.

V is TRBV5-1 and J is TRBJ2-5; the D gene is possibly TRBD1 (6 bases). The CDR3 is made up of 17 amino acids. V gave up 3 bases and J gave up 1 base, with 19 bases separating them. CDR1 and CDR2 (germline): SGHRS, YFSETQ. The CDR3 nucleotides are TGCGCCAGCAGCTCAGGACAGTTCCACCCTGGCCAAGAGACCCAGTACTTC. This translates into CASSSGQFHPGQETQYF. Looking up the rest from reference TRBV5-1 and TRBJ2-5 gives the full variable domain: KAGVTQTPRYLIKTRGQQVTLSCSPISGHRSVSWYQQTPGQGLQFLFEYFSETQRNKGNFPGRFSGRQFSNSRSEMNVSTLELGDSALYLCASSSGQFHPGQETQYFGPGTRLLVL.

This clone occurred a few times. The rearrangement joins TRBV27 to TRBJ2-7, with D maybe TRBD1 (5 bases). This CDR3 contains 14 residues. CDR1 MNHEY and CDR2 SMNVEV come from the germline V gene (reference sequence). V dropped 2 bases and J dropped 1 base, with 9 bases sitting between them. The CDR3 DNA reads TGTGCCAGCAGTTTACGGCAGGGATCCTACGAGCAGTACTTC. Translated, it gives CASSLRQGSYEQYF.

This clone was observed a few times. The chain employs TRBV5-6 and TRBJ1-1; tentative D call: TRBD1 (5 bases). The germline V gene has CDR1 SGHDT and CDR2 YYEEEE. The CDR3 totals 12 residues. V was clipped by 4 bases and J by 7 bases, with 11 bases between them. The CDR3 region has the DNA TGTGCCAGCAGCGGTAGACAGTATGAAGCTTTCTTT. Its translation: CASSGRQYEAFF.

Only a few counts were recorded for this clone. The chain carries TRBV9 and TRBJ1-3; tentatively, D is TRBD1 (5 bases). Trimming removed 3 bases at V and 0 bases at J, with 16 bases between. CDR3 length: 17 residues. The V gene's germline CDR1 is SGDLS and CDR2 YYNGEE. The DNA for the CDR3 is TGTGCCAGCAGCGGATCGACAGCCGCTTACTCTGGAAACACCATATATTTT. Amino acids: CASSGSTAAYSGNTIYF.

This clone occurred a few times. This chain links TRBV6-4 with TRBJ2-7; TRBD1 aligns across 10 bases. Losses at the gene ends were 8 bases for V and 6 bases for J; bases not matched to a gene: 10. The germline V gene encodes CDR1 MRHNA and CDR2 SNTAGT. The CDR3 contains 14 residues. CDR3 in amino acids: CASQIRQGAGEQYF. The CDR3 coding sequence is TGTGCCAGCCAGATTAGACAGGGGGCAGGCGAGCAGTACTTC.

V is TRBV7-9 and J is TRBJ2-7, with TRBD1 matching 10 bases. The V segment lost 4 bases and the J segment 7 bases; nucleotides outside the gene matches: 1. Germline loops: CDR1 SEHNR, CDR2 FQNEAQ (reference sequence). CDR3 length: 12 residues. The CDR3 loop reads CASSSGQGEQYF. DNA of the CDR3: TGTGCCAGCAGCTCGGGACAGGGGGAGCAGTACTTC.

This clone appeared a few times. The chain links TRBV15 to TRBJ2-1, with 10 bases that match TRBD1. CDR3 length: 16 amino acids. Germline CDR1 and CDR2: LNHNV and YYDKDF (reference sequence). Trimming at V came to 0 bases and at J to 6 bases, leaving 5 bases not matched to a gene. In DNA, the CDR3 is TGTGCCACCAGCAGAGATTGGACAGGGGGGGGCAATGAGCAGTTCTTC. Translating it yields CATSRDWTGGGNEQFF.

J is TRBJ1-1 and V is TRBV4-2; D unresolved. The CDR3 has 16 residues. The V gene's germline CDR1 is LGHNA and CDR2 YNFKEQ. Trimming took 1 base from V and 1 from J, leaving 13 bases between them. CDR3 in DNA: TGTGCCAGCAGCCAAGGGGCAGCTAATTGGAACACTGAAGCTTTCTTT. It translates to CASSQGAANWNTEAFF.

This clone was seen more than once but under ten times. This chain connects TRBV30 to TRBJ1-2; 12 bases are a match to TRBD1. Germline V gene sequence: CDR1 GTSNPN, CDR2 SVGIG (reference sequence). Trimming cost V 2 bases and J 7 bases; bases outside gene matches: 2. CDR3 length: 13 residues. CDR3 sequence reads: CAWSRDRGLGYTF. CDR3 coding DNA: TGTGCCTGGAGTAGGGACAGGGGGCTTGGCTACACCTTC.

In this sample, this clone turned up a few times. The chain combines TRBV7-9 with TRBJ2-1; 9 positions match TRBD1. The V segment lost 4 bases and the J segment 4 bases; nucleotides outside the gene matches: 2. Germline assignment: CDR1 SEHNR and CDR2 FQNEAQ (reference sequence). The CDR3 is made up of 14 amino acids. CDR3 DNA: TGTGCCAGCAGCTGGGGACAGGGATACAATGAGCAGTTCTTC. Its protein is CASSWGQGYNEQFF.

V gene TRBV29-1 combines with J gene TRBJ2-1, with TRBD2 matching over 8 bases. This CDR3 has 16 amino acids. Germline CDR1 reads SQVTM; CDR2 reads ANQGSEA. Losses at the gene ends were 1 base for V and 6 bases for J; bases not matched to a gene: 11. This chain's CDR3 is CSVEGVAGRALNEQFF. CDR3 bases: TGCAGCGTTGAAGGTGTTGCCGGGAGGGCCCTCAATGAGCAGTTCTTC.

This clone showed up just a few times. V gene TRBV28 combines with J gene TRBJ1-3; weak D call: TRBD1 (6 bases). The CDR3 totals 14 residues. Trimming took 6 bases from V and 1 from J, leaving 10 bases between them. Germline-derived CDR1 and CDR2 are MDHEN and SYDVKM. CDR3 in DNA: TGTGCCAGCAGGGCCGGGACATCTGGAAACACCATATATTTT. It translates to CASRAGTSGNTIYF.

A few counts support this clone. The CDR3 DNA reads TGCGCCAGCGATTGGGGGGGCACCATGAACACTGAAGCTTTCTTT. This translates into CASDWGGTMNTEAFF. V gene TRBV5-1 combines with J gene TRBJ1-1; TRBD1 might be the D (6 bases). CDR1 and CDR2 (germline): SGHRS, YFSETQ. The CDR3 runs to 15 residues. Trimming shortened V by 7 bases and J by 0 bases, and 16 bases separated the two germline ends. The whole variable domain, filled in from reference TRBV5-1 and TRBJ1-1, reads KAGVTQTPRYLIKTRGQQVTLSCSPISGHRSVSWYQQTPGQGLQFLFEYFSETQRNKGNFPGRFSGRQFSNSRSEMNVSTLELGDSALYLCASDWGGTMNTEAFFGQGTRLTVV.

V usage is TRBV28 and J usage is TRBJ2-5, with D possibly matching TRBD2 (5 bases). Germline loops: CDR1 MDHEN, CDR2 SYDVKM. The CDR3 runs to 13 residues. Trimming took 6 bases from V and 5 from J, leaving 13 bases between them. The CDR3 here is CASSAGKRETQYF. The DNA of the CDR3 is TGTGCCAGCAGCGCCGGAAAGCGGGAGACCCAGTACTTC.

The chain carries TRBV28 and TRBJ2-7, with 7 bases fitting TRBD1. Germline loops: CDR1 MDHEN, CDR2 SYDVKM. The CDR3 loop spans 15 amino acids. The junction had 14 bases not matched to a gene; V was cut back by 7 bases and J by 5 bases. The CDR3 is CASTSPPTGTHEQYF. The DNA of the CDR3 is TGTGCCAGCACTTCACCCCCGACAGGGACCCACGAGCAGTACTTC.

The rearrangement joins TRBV7-9 to TRBJ2-3; D remains ambiguous. The ends were cut back, 1 base at V and 3 bases at J, with 8 bases in the middle. CDR3 length: 14 residues. Germline V gene lookup returns CDR1 SEHNR and CDR2 FQNEAQ (reference sequence). CDR3 coding DNA: TGTGCCAGCAGCTTAGGTCAGAGGACAGATACGCAGTATTTT. Translated: CASSLGQRTDTQYF.

This clone was observed a few times. This chain connects TRBV29-1 to TRBJ2-3; 9 bases are shared with TRBD2. V was clipped by 5 bases and J by 2 bases; unmatched bases: 5. CDR3 length: 14 amino acids. The V gene's germline CDR1 is SQVTM and CDR2 ANQGSEA. The CDR3 loop reads CSVWVAGVTDTQYF. The CDR3 bases are TGCAGCGTTTGGGTAGCGGGAGTCACAGATACGCAGTATTTT.

The rearrangement uses TRBV28 and TRBJ1-2; 10 bases match TRBD1. The CDR3 is made up of 14 amino acids. V lost 6 bases and J lost 8; bases outside the gene matches: 9. Germline CDR1 MDHEN, CDR2 SYDVKM. The CDR3 here is CASSLDRGHSGYTF. CDR3 nucleotides: TGTGCCAGCAGCCTCGACAGGGGGCATAGCGGCTACACCTTC.

This CDR3 is CASSPGNRNEKLFF. CDR3 bases: TGTGCCAGCAGCCCCGGGAACCGTAATGAAAAACTGTTTTTT. The rearrangement links TRBV7-2 to TRBJ1-4; D not certain. Per the germline V gene, CDR1 is SGHTA and CDR2 is FQGNSA. CDR3 length equals 14 residues. Trimming removed 5 bases at V and 4 bases at J, with 11 bases between.

The gene calls are TRBV30 and TRBJ2-3, with TRBD2 matching over 9 bases. V shed 0 bases, J shed 6 bases, and the junction held 4 bases outside the gene matches. The CDR3 has 14 amino acids. CDR1 and CDR2 from the germline V gene are GTSNPN and SVGIG (reference sequence). The CDR3 is CAWSVSGSTDTQYF. Here the CDR3 DNA reads TGTGCCTGGAGTGTTAGCGGGAGTACGGATACGCAGTATTTT.

This clone has just a few counts. The chain uses TRBV4-3 and TRBJ1-2; 9 nucleotides agree with TRBD1. The CDR3 runs 16 residues. Germline V gene sequence: CDR1 LGHNA, CDR2 YSLEER. V shed 3 bases and J 8 bases; nucleotides not matched to a gene: 13. In nucleotides, the CDR3 is TGCGCCAGCAGCCAGCGACAGGGACAGGGCGCCTTCGGCTACACCTTC. Amino acids: CASSQRQGQGAFGYTF.

The chain has TRBV7-9 and TRBJ1-5; D remains unclear. Trimming took off 1 base at V and 6 bases at J, with 7 bases between the two ends. The CDR3 has 13 residues. Germline V gives CDR1 SEHNR, CDR2 FQNEAQ (reference sequence). CDR3 nucleotide sequence: TGTGCCAGCAGCTTAGAAGGCGGTCAGCCCCAGCATTTT. Translation gives CASSLEGGQPQHF.

On this clone: Other DNA sequences in the same sample also yield this CDR3. V and J are TRBV5-4 and TRBJ1-5, with D hard to call. CDR1 is SGHNT, CDR2 YYREEE, per germline (reference sequence). Trimming left V 1 base short and J 4 bases short, with 3 bases between. This CDR3 spans 12 amino acids. For the CDR3, the DNA is TGTGCCAGCAGCTTGCCGAATCAGCCCCAGCATTTT. Protein sequence: CASSLPNQPQHF.

This chain links TRBV7-2 with TRBJ2-7; 7 nucleotides agree with TRBD2. This CDR3 contains 15 residues. Germline trimming cut 5 bases from V and 3 bases from J; bases unmatched to any gene: 10. Germline assignment: CDR1 SGHTA and CDR2 FQGNSA. DNA of the CDR3: TGTGCCAGCAGCGCGAGGCTAGCGGTGGGCTACGAGCAGTACTTC. The encoded protein is CASSARLAVGYEQYF.

The V and J genes are TRBV27 and TRBJ1-1, with D maybe TRBD1 (6 bases). The germline V and J ends were trimmed by 6 bases and 2 bases, with 19 bases remaining between them. CDR1 is MNHEY and CDR2 is SMNVEV in the germline V gene (reference sequence). The CDR3 is 16 amino acids. The CDR3 is CASSATPGQINTEAFF. CDR3 sequence (DNA): TGTGCCAGCAGCGCCACCCCCGGACAGATAAACACTGAAGCTTTCTTT.

In its sample, this clone was seen a few times. The chain couples TRBV6-5 to TRBJ2-7; 11 nucleotides match TRBD1. The J segment lost 4 bases and the V segment lost 6 bases, leaving 8 bases of the junction unmatched. The CDR3 runs to 15 residues. The V gene's germline CDR1 is MNHEY and CDR2 SVGAGI. The CDR3 DNA reads as TGTGCCAGCAGCGCAGCCGGGACAGGGGGGTACGAGCAGTACTTC. This codes for CASSAAGTGGYEQYF.